This paragraph reports one TCR beta chain. This sample is part of a study of blood T cell repertoires in COVID-19. Study-level background: The samples span acute and convalescent COVID-19 from the United States, Italy and Spain. In each case, the material was cDNA or gDNA derived from T cells, B-cell-depleted T cells, or PBMCs.

Original processing notes: Amplification with reference gene primers provided the estimates of nucleated cell counts. This table comes from immunoSEQ multiplex PCR, and its TCRdb copy is limited to in-frame clones, with some not included. V, J and clone size are taken as reported in that table, and D and trimming were inferred from the DNA itself. The sample includes just over 650,000 clones, 75% to 90% of them seen just once. Trimming stripped 3 bases from V and 3 bases from J, with 6 bases between. This CDR3 is 12 amino acids long. Germline V gene sequence: CDR1 SGHTA, CDR2 FQGNSA. The receptor was isolated from a woman aged 18-29 years with acute or convalescent COVID-19. The chain combines TRBV7-2 with TRBJ2-7, with D uncertain. What was sequenced was peripheral blood. The CDR3 DNA sequence: TGTGCCAGCAGCTTCTCCCGCTACGAGCAGTACTTC. Translating gives CASSFSRYEQYF.